Detailed here is one TCR beta chain. This entry belongs to a study of T cells in localized non-small cell lung cancer. Germline V gene data show CDR1 as LGHNA and CDR2 as YSLEER. This CDR3 is built from 16 residues. V was cut by 0 bases and J by 10 bases, with 16 bases left in between. Using immunoSEQ multiplex PCR, the repertoire was profiled, and TCRdb retains in-frame clones only, with some absent. The table records 50,000 or so clones, roughly four fifths of them present only once. Sequencing used peripheral blood, obtained before any cancer treatment. The rearrangement uses TRBV4-3 and TRBJ1-6; unclear D gene. The source is a female donor older than 55 with stage II squamous cell lung carcinoma. The CDR3 loop is CASSQDPPGLISPLHF. The CDR3 coding sequence is TGCGCCAGCAGCCAAGATCCCCCGGGATTAATCTCACCCCTCCACTTT.